This TCR beta chain was profiled in a study of CD8+ T cells in alopecia areata. After isolation, RNA underwent reverse transcription to generate cDNA as the sequencing template. Here immunoSEQ multiplex PCR was the method, and the copy in TCRdb shows in-frame clones only, minus some. The sample records about 140,000 clones, about 60% being singletons. Trimming removed 7 bases from V and 4 bases from J; junction bases left unmatched: 9. The CDR3 covers 14 residues. The germline V gene encodes CDR1 SQVTM and CDR2 ANQGSEA. The sequence derives from a human donor in good health. The sequencing input was CD4+ T cells sorted from blood. This sequence joins TRBV29-1 and TRBJ1-1; 10 bases match TRBD1. The CDR3 sequence: CSARQGAFGTEAFF. CDR3 nucleotides: TGCAGCGCGAGACAGGGGGCATTTGGCACTGAAGCTTTCTTT.